This T cell receptor (beta chain) was sequenced in a study of control samples from healthy donors and cancer patients. The data were produced by immunoSEQ multiplex PCR, yet TCRdb's version contains in-frame clones alone and is incomplete. The table shows over 100,000 clones, with more than 70% occurring only once. The TCR sequence derives from a middle-aged man in good health. Sequencing was performed on blood.

The DNA for the CDR3 is TGTGCCAGCAGTTCCTCAGGGTCGAATCAGCCCCAGCATTTT. It encodes CASSSSGSNQPQHF. The V call is TRBV27, the J call TRBJ1-5; D perhaps matches TRBD1 (5 bases). Germline CDR1 and CDR2: MNHEY and SMNVEV (reference sequence). V dropped 4 bases and J dropped 4 bases, with 11 bases sitting between them. There are 14 residues in the CDR3.